Reported below is one T cell receptor (beta chain). Trimming took 4 bases from V and 0 from J, leaving 11 bases between them. The CDR3 has 14 residues. Germline CDR1 is SGHRS and CDR2 is YFSETQ. The data belong to a study of blood T cell repertoires in COVID-19. Study in general: Samples representing acute and convalescent COVID-19 were sourced from the United States, Italy and Spain. In each case, the material was cDNA or gDNA derived from T cells, B-cell-depleted T cells, or PBMCs.

Source study methods: The authors estimated nucleated cell counts from reference gene primer amplification. Sequencing used immunoSEQ multiplex PCR; TCRdb keeps in-frame clones, though not all of them. D and trimming come from the DNA, and the V and J calls and clone size come from that table. The profile shows roughly 78,000 clones, roughly 86% of them singletons. The chain joins TRBV5-1 to TRBJ2-7; a weak D match, TRBD1 (6 bases). This receptor was taken from a woman aged 55-75 years with acute or convalescent COVID-19. Specimen: peripheral blood. This CDR3 reads CASSTGQSSYEQYF. The CDR3 nucleotides are TGCGCCAGCAGCACAGGACAGAGCTCCTACGAGCAGTACTTC. The variable domain in full, completed from reference TRBV5-1 and TRBJ2-7, reads KAGVTQTPRYLIKTRGQQVTLSCSPISGHRSVSWYQQTPGQGLQFLFEYFSETQRNKGNFPGRFSGRQFSNSRSEMNVSTLELGDSALYLCASSTGQSSYEQYFGPGTRLTVT.